This T cell receptor (beta chain) was recorded in a study of T cell repertoires in cytomegalovirus infection. The ends were cut back, 7 bases at V and 4 bases at J, with 16 bases in the middle. Germline CDR1 SQVTM, CDR2 ANQGSEA. This CDR3 is 13 amino acids long. One entry per CDR3 protein results from TCRdb running MiXCR on the reads. The repertoire includes some 280,000 distinct CDR3 sequences, roughly 13% of them detected once, and around 8.8% sits in the top ten. The source material was PBMCs. The gene calls are TRBV29-1 and TRBJ2-5; a possible D gene is TRBD2 (6 bases). The clonotype was recovered from a human donor in good health (CMV status not recorded). Some clones in this sample may be carry-over from other donors' samples. The CDR3 reads CSAEGSIGETQYF. CDR3 nucleotide sequence: TGCAGCGCGGAGGGAAGTATCGGAGAGACCCAGTACTTC.